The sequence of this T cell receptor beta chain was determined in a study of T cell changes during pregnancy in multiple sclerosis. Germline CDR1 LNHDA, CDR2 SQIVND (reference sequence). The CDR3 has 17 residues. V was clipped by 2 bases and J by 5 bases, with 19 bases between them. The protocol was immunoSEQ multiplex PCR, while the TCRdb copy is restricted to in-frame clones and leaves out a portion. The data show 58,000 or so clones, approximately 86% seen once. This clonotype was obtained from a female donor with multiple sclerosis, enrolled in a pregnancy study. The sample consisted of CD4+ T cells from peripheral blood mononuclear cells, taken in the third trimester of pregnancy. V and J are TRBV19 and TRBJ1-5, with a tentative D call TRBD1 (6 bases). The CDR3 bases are TGTGCCAGTAGTATACATCCCCCCAGGGGTGGTCATCAGCCCCAGCATTTT. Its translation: CASSIHPPRGGHQPQHF.